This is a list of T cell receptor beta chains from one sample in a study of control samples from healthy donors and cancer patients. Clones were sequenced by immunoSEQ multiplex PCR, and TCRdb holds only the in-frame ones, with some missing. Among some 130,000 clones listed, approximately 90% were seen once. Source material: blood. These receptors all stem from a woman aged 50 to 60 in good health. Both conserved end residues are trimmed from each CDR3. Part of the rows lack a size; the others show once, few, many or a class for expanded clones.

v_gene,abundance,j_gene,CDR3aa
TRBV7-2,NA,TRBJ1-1,ASSLDNTEAF
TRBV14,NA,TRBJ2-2,ASSQDIGLLSTGELF
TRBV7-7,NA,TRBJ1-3,ASSQEIGNTIY
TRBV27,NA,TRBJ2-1,ASSLSGLAGGHEQF
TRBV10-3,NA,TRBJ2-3,AHSPSGTDTDTQY
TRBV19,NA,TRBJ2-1,ASTPSGGYNEQF
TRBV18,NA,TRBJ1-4,ASSQRGTNEKLF
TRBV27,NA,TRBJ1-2,ASSLLNPTDGYGYT
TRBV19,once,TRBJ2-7,ASSRGLAGDYEQY
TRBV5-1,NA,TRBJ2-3,ASSWEGLSTDTQY
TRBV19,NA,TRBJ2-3,ASSAAVSTDTQY
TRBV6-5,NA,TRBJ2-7,AAGTGERYEQY
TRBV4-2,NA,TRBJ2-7,ASSQGDWNYEQY
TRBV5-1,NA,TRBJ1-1,ASTSHGTEAF
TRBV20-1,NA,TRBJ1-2,SASTPGLLGYT
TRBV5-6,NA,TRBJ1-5,ASSLARDQPQH
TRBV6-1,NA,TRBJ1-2,ASSEEWDRAYGYT
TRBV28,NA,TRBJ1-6,ASGTANNSPLH
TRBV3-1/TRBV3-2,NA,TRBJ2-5,ASSDIRDYY
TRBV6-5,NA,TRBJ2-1,ASNRAGERGEQF
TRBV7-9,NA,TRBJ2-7,ASSRSQTSWEQY
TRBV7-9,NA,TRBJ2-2,ASSLDHPRPGELF
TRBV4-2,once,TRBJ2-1,ASSQFTGGYNEQF
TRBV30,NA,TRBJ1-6,AWSVGGLYSPLH
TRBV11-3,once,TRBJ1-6,ASSLSSYNSPLH
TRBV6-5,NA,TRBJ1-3,ASRGNTIY
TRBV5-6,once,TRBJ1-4,ASSFIATNEKLF
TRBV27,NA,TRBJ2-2,ASSRSTRGGVGTGELF
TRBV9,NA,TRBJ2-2,ASSDDRNTGELF
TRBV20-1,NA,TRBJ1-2,SATSAYT